One and the same sample provided the 12 T cell receptor beta chains below, sequenced in a study of ipilimumab plus nivolumab after autologous stem cell transplantation. The table came from immunoSEQ multiplex PCR; TCRdb's copy has only in-frame clones and leaves some out. The sample holds fewer than 95,000 clones; 83% are singletons and the top ten take roughly 2%. The material was PBMCs, obtained in a trial of ipilimumab plus nivolumab as post-transplant consolidation. Source of these receptors: a male donor with diffuse large B-cell lymphoma.

The genes are TRBV18 and TRBJ2-5; tentative D call: TRBD1 (6 bases). Trimming stripped 3 bases from V and 3 bases from J, with 11 bases between. CDR1 KGHSH and CDR2 LQKENI come from the germline V gene. The CDR3 length is 14 residues. CDR3 protein: CASSPGAAEETQYF. The CDR3 DNA reads TGTGCCAGCTCACCGGGGGCCGCGGAAGAGACCCAGTACTTC.

This chain connects TRBV7-8 to TRBJ1-2; tentatively, D is TRBD1 (6 bases). Germline V CDR1 and CDR2: SGHVS, FQNEAQ. The V end lost 1 base, the J end lost 6 bases, and 12 bases lay between the germline ends. The CDR3 contains 14 residues. In DNA form, the CDR3 reads TGTGCCAGCAGCTTAGATGGACAGTTTAATGGCTACACCTTC. Translated, it gives CASSLDGQFNGYTF.

V usage is TRBV19 and J usage is TRBJ1-3; D is possibly TRBD1 (6 bases). The length of the CDR3 is 20 residues. The V end lost 6 bases, the J end lost 0 bases, and 27 bases lay between the germline ends. CDR1 LNHDA and CDR2 SQIVND come from the germline V gene (reference sequence). This CDR3 reads CASRDEPHRAGFLSGNTIYF. CDR3 DNA sequence: TGTGCCAGTAGAGACGAACCGCACAGGGCAGGGTTCCTCTCTGGAAACACCATATATTTT.

There are a few counts of this clone. The rearrangement links TRBV6-5 to TRBJ1-1, with no clear D. V lost 6 bases, J lost 0 bases, and 5 bases lay in between. The germline V gene has CDR1 MNHEY and CDR2 SVGAGI. The CDR3 length is 12 residues. CDR3 sequence (DNA): TGTGCCAGCAGCAAGATGAACACTGAAGCTTTCTTT. It codes for CASSKMNTEAFF.

V usage is TRBV9 and J usage is TRBJ2-1, with 9 bases identical to TRBD2. CDR1 and CDR2 from the germline V gene are SGDLS and YYNGEE. With 3 bases clipped from V and 12 bases from J, the junction kept 13 bases outside the gene matches. This CDR3 comprises 15 residues. CDR3 amino acids: CASSAAGGHALGQFF. The CDR3 DNA follows: TGTGCCAGCAGCGCCGCGGGGGGGCACGCGTTAGGGCAGTTCTTC.

Only one count was recorded for this clone. This CDR3 reads CASRLQGDSGNTIYF. DNA of the CDR3: TGTGCCAGCAGGCTACAGGGAGACTCTGGAAACACCATATATTTT. This sequence joins TRBV6-6 and TRBJ1-3; possibly TRBD1 for D (6 bases). Germline V gene data show CDR1 as MNHNY and CDR2 as SVGAGI (reference sequence). The CDR3 sequence is 15 residues long. The V end lost 6 bases, the J end lost 0 bases, and 12 bases lay between the germline ends.

The rearrangement joins TRBV5-1 to TRBJ2-3, with 13 bases that match TRBD2. Germline CDR1 reads SGHRS; CDR2 reads YFSETQ. The length of the CDR3 is 17 residues. Unmatched junction bases numbered 3, after V lost 0 bases and J lost 2 bases. The CDR3 spells CASSLGGLAGNTDTQYF. The CDR3 DNA reads as TGCGCCAGCAGCTTGGGGGGACTAGCGGGGAACACAGATACGCAGTATTTT.

V is TRBV7-2 and J is TRBJ2-3, with 11 bases matching TRBD2. The CDR3 is made up of 14 amino acids. Trimming took 6 bases from V and 8 from J; bases not matched to a gene: 7. Germline values: CDR1 SGHTA, CDR2 FQGNSA. The DNA of the CDR3 is TGTGCCAGCAGTCAACTAGCGGGGGAGGGTACGCAGTATTTT. Protein: CASSQLAGEGTQYF.

CDR3 loop: CASSSVGGGGCTDTQYF. CDR3 coding DNA: TGTGCCAGCAGCTCGGTCGGTGGCGGGGGTTGCACAGATACGCAGTATTTT. The chain carries TRBV12-1 and TRBJ2-3; the listed D gene, TRBD2, was not tested against the DNA. TRBV12-1 constitutes a pseudogene. The CDR3 runs to 17 residues.

The table lists this clone with a count of one. This rearrangement joins TRBV7-8 to TRBJ1-2; a possible D gene is TRBD1 (5 bases). The germline V and J ends were trimmed by 5 bases and 5 bases, with 18 bases remaining between them. The CDR3 is 15 amino acids. Germline-derived CDR1 and CDR2 are SGHVS and FQNEAQ. CDR3 nucleotides: TGTGCCAGCAGCCTCTACGGGGGAGACCCATATGGCTACACCTTC. It translates to CASSLYGGDPYGYTF.

This clone has more than one count but fewer than ten. CDR3 protein: CASSPGLAAGGELFF. CDR3 bases: TGTGCCAGCAGCCCAGGACTAGCGGCGGGCGGGGAGCTGTTTTTT. The chain joins TRBV5-4 to TRBJ2-2; 10 bases are shared with TRBD2. This CDR3 has 15 residues. Germline V gene data show CDR1 as SGHNT and CDR2 as YYREEE (reference sequence). J lost 7 bases, V lost 4 bases, and 7 bases had no gene match.

V and J are TRBV6-5 and TRBJ1-3; D is unresolved. V lost 0 bases to trimming and J lost 3 bases, with 9 bases between them. The CDR3 has 15 residues. Germline V lookup: CDR1 MNHEY, CDR2 SVGAGI. In DNA, the CDR3 is TGTGCCAGCAGTTACTCGAAGGGATATGGAAACACCATATATTTT. This gives the protein CASSYSKGYGNTIYF.